Presented here are 16 T cell receptor beta chains from one specimen sequenced in a study of CD8 T cells in Susac syndrome (dated by TCRdb to the late 2010s). Library preparation was by the immunoSEQ multiplex PCR assay. RNA was extracted with the RNeasy kit and about 0.5 to 1 ug was reverse transcribed using random hexamers. TCRdb passed the public sequencing reads through fastp at Q25 and MiXCR, retaining productive beta sequences. Every entry covers one CDR3 protein and lists the most common genes and DNA from its rows. Across this sample there are roughly 200,000 distinct CDR3 sequences, with approximately 96% seen only once. 0.093% of the sample is taken by the ten largest. Specimen: CD4+ T cells from PBMCs. These receptors were obtained from a human donor with multiple sclerosis.

The chain couples TRBV28 to TRBJ2-7, with TRBD2 identical over 11 bases. With 6 bases clipped from V and 2 bases from J, the junction kept 6 bases outside the gene matches. This CDR3 has 15 amino acids. Germline-derived CDR1 and CDR2 are MDHEN and SYDVKM. In DNA form, the CDR3 reads TGTGCCAGCAGGCGGACTAGCGGGCCGACCTACGAGCAGTACTTC. Its translation is CASRRTSGPTYEQYF.

As DNA, the CDR3 is TGTGCCAGCAGTGGGACCGGTAATTCACCCCTCCACTTT. It translates to CASSGTGNSPLHF. This sequence joins TRBV12-3 or TRBV12-4 and TRBJ1-6; D possibly corresponds to TRBD1 (5 bases). This CDR3 comprises 13 residues. Trimming left V 5 bases short and J 6 bases short, with 8 bases between.

The chain couples TRBV27 to TRBJ2-7; 12 bases match TRBD2. Germline values: CDR1 MNHEY, CDR2 SMNVEV (reference sequence). Trimming took 6 bases from V and 7 from J; bases not matched to a gene: 10. The CDR3 has 15 amino acids. The CDR3 coding sequence is TGTGCCAGCAGGTACCCTAGCGGGGGGGCCGAAGAGCAGTACTTC. This sequence encodes CASRYPSGGAEEQYF.

This chain connects TRBV15 to TRBJ2-1; no firm D call. Germline CDR1 LNHNV, CDR2 YYDKDF (reference sequence). Trimming left V 9 bases short and J 5 bases short, with 8 bases between. This CDR3 has 11 amino acids. The CDR3, as DNA: TGTGCCACTGGAAGGGACAATGAGCAGTTCTTC. It encodes CATGRDNEQFF.

This clonotype was observed once. This chain uses TRBV3-1 with TRBJ1-1; D remains unclear. V gave up 4 bases and J gave up 4 bases, with 13 bases separating them. CDR3 length equals 14 residues. CDR1 is LGHDT and CDR2 is YNNKEL in the germline V gene (reference sequence). This CDR3 is CASSLPSAGTEAFF. As DNA, the CDR3 is TGTGCCAGCAGCCTCCCCTCGGCAGGCACTGAAGCTTTCTTT. Looking up the rest from reference TRBV3-1 and TRBJ1-1 gives the full variable domain: DTAVSQTPKYLVTQMGNDKSIKCEQNLGHDTMYWYKQDSKKFLKIMFSYNNKELIINETVPNRFSPKSPDKAHLNLHINSLELGDSAVYFCASSLPSAGTEAFFGQGTRLTVV.

The chain uses TRBV3-1 and TRBJ1-1, with a possible D match to TRBD1 (5 bases). With 3 bases removed from V and 7 bases from J, the gap between germline ends came to 12 bases. The CDR3 runs 13 residues. Germline-derived CDR1 and CDR2 are LGHDT and YNNKEL (reference sequence). As DNA, the CDR3 is TGTGCCAGCAGCCATAGGGACCCCAATGAAGCTTTCTTT. This translates into CASSHRDPNEAFF.

CDR3 coding DNA: TGTGCCAGCAGCCCGCCGACAGGGGCCACTGAAGCTTTCTTT. Residues: CASSPPTGATEAFF. This rearrangement joins TRBV4-2 to TRBJ1-1; 8 bases agree with TRBD1. The V gene's germline CDR1 is LGHNA and CDR2 YNFKEQ. Trimming at V came to 4 bases and at J to 4 bases, leaving 5 bases not matched to a gene. This CDR3 region has 14 residues.

The rearrangement links TRBV5-4 to TRBJ2-5; D is unresolved. The CDR3 length is 14 residues. The germline gives CDR1 SGHNT, CDR2 YYREEE (reference sequence). V was cut by 0 bases and J by 1 base, with 7 bases left in between. CDR3 in DNA: TGTGCCAGCAGCTTGGTCGAAAGCCAAGAGACCCAGTACTTC. It yields the protein CASSLVESQETQYF. Complete variable domain (other parts from reference TRBV5-4 and TRBJ2-5): ETGVTQSPTHLIKTRGQQVTLRCSSQSGHNTVSWYQQALGQGPQFIFQYYREEENGRGNFPPRFSGLQFPNYSSELNVNALELDDSALYLCASSLVESQETQYFGPGTRLLVL.

The rearrangement uses TRBV20-1 and TRBJ1-6, with D perhaps TRBD1 (5 bases). V gave up 4 bases and J gave up 8 bases, with 9 bases separating them. The CDR3 length is 12 residues. Per germline, CDR1 DFQATT and CDR2 SNEGSKA (reference sequence). The CDR3 reads CSAKWGDSPLHF. The CDR3 bases are TGCAGTGCTAAGTGGGGGGATTCACCCCTCCACTTT.

The rearrangement uses TRBV30 and TRBJ1-2; D is uncertain. The CDR3 sequence is 15 residues long. V gave up 1 base and J gave up 9 bases, with 21 bases separating them. Germline V gene sequence: CDR1 GTSNPN, CDR2 SVGIG (reference sequence). The CDR3 sequence: CAWSANPIGYSSYTF. The CDR3 coding sequence is TGTGCCTGGAGTGCAAATCCTATTGGGTATAGTAGCTACACCTTC.

This chain connects TRBV29-1 to TRBJ1-1, with TRBD1 identical over 8 bases. V lost 1 base, J lost 3 bases, and 7 bases stayed unmatched. The CDR3 totals 15 residues. Per germline, CDR1 SQVTM and CDR2 ANQGSEA. CDR3 residues: CSVEGTGMVYTEAFF. DNA of the CDR3: TGCAGCGTTGAAGGGACAGGGATGGTTTACACTGAAGCTTTCTTT.

The V and J genes are TRBV18 and TRBJ2-1; 14 bases are a match to TRBD2. V lost 6 bases, J lost 8 bases, and 6 bases stayed unmatched. CDR3 length equals 15 residues. Per the germline V gene, CDR1 is KGHSH and CDR2 is LQKENI. The CDR3 nucleotides are TGTGCCAGCTCCCCGACTAGCGGGGGGGCCCATGAGCAGTTCTTC. Encoded protein: CASSPTSGGAHEQFF.

The genes are TRBV23-1 and TRBJ2-7; the D is unclear. TRBV23-1 is recorded as an ORF, its role being uncertain. This CDR3 is 14 amino acids long. Deletions cut 8 bases from V and 6 bases from J, with 20 bases between. This CDR3 reads CASGLSKTVCEQYF. The DNA for the CDR3 is TGCGCCAGCGGCCTTTCAAAAACAGTCTGCGAGCAGTACTTC.

The chain joins TRBV18 to TRBJ2-1; TRBD1 aligns across 11 bases. Trimming at V came to 2 bases and at J to 9 bases, leaving 3 bases not matched to a gene. This CDR3 has 14 amino acids. Germline values: CDR1 KGHSH, CDR2 LQKENI. In nucleotides, the CDR3 is TGTGCCAGCTCACCATCCGGGACAGGGGGTGAGCAGTTCTTC. Its protein product is CASSPSGTGGEQFF.

The CDR3 loop is CASSQWRVVGQGNTEAFF. CDR3 DNA sequence: TGCGCCAGCAGTCAATGGAGGGTTGTGGGACAGGGGAACACTGAAGCTTTCTTT. The chain combines TRBV23-1 with TRBJ1-1; 9 nucleotides align to TRBD1. TRBV23-1 is given ORF status, its function remaining uncertain. V trimming: 1 base; J trimming: 1 base; junction bases outside the gene matches: 10. The CDR3 covers 18 residues.

This clonotype was detected only a few times. This chain joins TRBV27 and TRBJ2-3; D unresolved. Germline lookup yields CDR1 MNHEY and CDR2 SMNVEV (reference sequence). V was pared by 3 bases and J by 2 bases, with 6 bases between. This CDR3 contains 13 residues. CDR3 sequence (DNA): TGTGCCAGCAGTTTTCGATCCACAGATACGCAGTATTTT. Translating gives CASSFRSTDTQYF.